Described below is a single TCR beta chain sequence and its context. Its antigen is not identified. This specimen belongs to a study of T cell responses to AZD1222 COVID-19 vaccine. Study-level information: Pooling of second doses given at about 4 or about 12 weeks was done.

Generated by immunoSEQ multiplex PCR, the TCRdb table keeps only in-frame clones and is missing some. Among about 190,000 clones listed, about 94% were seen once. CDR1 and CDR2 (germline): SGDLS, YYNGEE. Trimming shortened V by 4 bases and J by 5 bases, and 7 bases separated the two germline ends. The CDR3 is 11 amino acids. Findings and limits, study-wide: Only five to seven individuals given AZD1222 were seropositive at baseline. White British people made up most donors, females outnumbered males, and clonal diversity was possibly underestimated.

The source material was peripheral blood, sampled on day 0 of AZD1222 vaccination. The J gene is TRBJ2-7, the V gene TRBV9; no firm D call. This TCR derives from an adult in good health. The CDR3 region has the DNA TGTGCCAGCAGCCCCCCGGACGAGCAGTACTTC. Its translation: CASSPPDEQYF.